Listed here are 5 T cell receptor beta chains from one sample, sequenced in a study of shared clonotypes between healthy human individuals. Method: immunoSEQ multiplex PCR; TCRdb's copy keeps in-frame clones and lacks some. The sample yields roughly 720,000 clones, roughly 88% seen once. Sequences were obtained from memory CD8+ T cells from PBMCs. The sample's subset: CD45RO+ cells pooled with CCR7-negative TemRA cells. The source of these receptors is a man aged 18 to 30 in good health. Some clones in this sample may be carry-over from other donors' samples.

The chain carries TRBV27 and TRBJ2-5; no definite D call. CDR1 is MNHEY, CDR2 SMNVEV, per germline (reference sequence). The CDR3 runs 16 residues. Trimming pared 6 bases from V and 5 bases from J, leaving 22 bases between. In DNA form, the CDR3 reads TGTGCCAGCAGCTCCCGAGTTGGGATTGTGTGGGAGACCCAGTACTTC. Its translation: CASSSRVGIVWETQYF.

This chain connects TRBV19 to TRBJ2-7; the D call may be TRBD1 or TRBD2 (5 bases each). Trimming cost V 9 bases and J 3 bases, with 21 bases left between them. The CDR3 extends over 15 amino acids. Germline lookup yields CDR1 LNHDA and CDR2 SQIVND (reference sequence). The CDR3 DNA follows: TGTGCCAGCGCTACTAGGAGCAGGGCCTACTACGAGCAGTACTTC. Protein sequence: CASATRSRAYYEQYF.

About this clone itself: An end of the junction differs from the germline gene, which may be a read error. The gene calls are TRBV6-5 and TRBJ2-7; TRBD2 might be the D (5 bases). The CDR3 contains 15 residues. Germline loops: CDR1 MNHEY, CDR2 SVGAGI. Here the CDR3 DNA reads TGTGCCAGCGGTTACGACATCCCCCCGGGATACGAGCAGTACTTC. This encodes CASGYDIPPGYEQYF.

The genes are TRBV4-1 and TRBJ2-1, with TRBD2 identical over 7 bases. This CDR3 comprises 15 residues. V was clipped by 3 bases and J by 8 bases; unmatched bases: 10. Germline assignment: CDR1 MGHRA and CDR2 YSYEKL. The chain's CDR3 is CASSQGEGMFDEQFF. Written as DNA, the CDR3 is TGCGCCAGCAGCCAGGGGGAGGGGATGTTCGATGAGCAGTTCTTC.

J is TRBJ1-1 and V is TRBV6-6; D is uncertain. The CDR3 has 16 amino acids. Germline values: CDR1 MNHNY, CDR2 SVGAGI (reference sequence). V lost 2 bases and J lost 6, with 19 bases in between. DNA for the CDR3: TGTGCCAGCAGTTACCCGGGATGGGGTATTGGTGCTGAAGCTTTCTTT. This codes for CASSYPGWGIGAEAFF.